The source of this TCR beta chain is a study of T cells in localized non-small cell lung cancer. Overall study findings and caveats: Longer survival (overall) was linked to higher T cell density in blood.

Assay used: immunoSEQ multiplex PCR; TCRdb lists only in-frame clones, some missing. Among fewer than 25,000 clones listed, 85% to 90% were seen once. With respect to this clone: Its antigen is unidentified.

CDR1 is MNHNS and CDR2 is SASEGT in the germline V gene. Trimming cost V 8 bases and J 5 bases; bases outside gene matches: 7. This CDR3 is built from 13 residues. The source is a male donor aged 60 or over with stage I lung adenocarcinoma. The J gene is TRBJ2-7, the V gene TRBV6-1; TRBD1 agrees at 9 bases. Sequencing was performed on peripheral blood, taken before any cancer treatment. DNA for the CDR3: TGTGCCAGCGAGGGACAGGGTCCCCACGAGCAGTACTTC. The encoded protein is CASEGQGPHEQYF.